Listed below are T cell receptor beta chains from one sample, sequenced in a study of CD8 T cells in ankylosing spondylitis. Using its own MiXCR run on the 5' RACE reads, TCRdb lists one record per CDR3 protein. The table has 300,000 to 350,000 distinct CDR3 sequences, 20% seen once. Material for sequencing was blood, either unsorted or a sorted T cell fraction (not recorded which). These receptors were taken from a female donor with ankylosing spondylitis or in good health (not recorded which). The CDR3 runs from the conserved cysteine through the conserved F or W. Each record gives: CDR3 DNA, CDR3 protein, V gene, clone size, D gene, J gene. D genes are given only for firm matches. Not every row has a clone size; where given, it reads once, few, many or a size class.

TGTGCCAGCAGTTCCGTATATGAGCAGTTCTTC CASSSVYEQFF TRBV12-3/TRBV12-4 many . TRBJ2-1
TGTGCCAGCAGTCTGACTAGCGGGAGTAATAATGAGCAGTTCTTC CASSLTSGSNNEQFF TRBV4-2 few TRBD2 TRBJ2-1
TGTGCCAGCAGCCCAGGATCACCTGTCGTCTACGAGCAGTACTTC CASSPGSPVVYEQYF TRBV7-2 . . TRBJ2-7
TGTGCCACCAGCAGAGATGCGGACACAACGTACCAAGAGACCCAGTACTTC CATSRDADTTYQETQYF TRBV15 . . TRBJ2-5
TGTGCCAGCAGTTTCGACTTGGGGGAGACCCAGTACTTC CASSFDLGETQYF TRBV11-2 . . TRBJ2-5
TGTGCCAGCAGCCGATATGATGGGGGGCTAGGCTACACCTTC CASSRYDGGLGYTF TRBV7-9 . . TRBJ1-2
TGTGCCAGCAGTTTGGGTGCTTCGGATACGCAGTATTTT CASSLGASDTQYF TRBV12-3/TRBV12-4 . . TRBJ2-3
TGTGCCAGCAGCCCCGGACTCATCAATGAGCAGTTCTTC CASSPGLINEQFF TRBV7-9 many . TRBJ2-1
TGTGCCAGCAGTCAACAGGCAAACACAGATACGCAGTATTTT CASSQQANTDTQYF TRBV6-1 few . TRBJ2-3
TGTGCCAGCAGTTACGGGGCACAACGGGACGAGCAGTACTTC CASSYGAQRDEQYF TRBV28 . . TRBJ2-7
TGTGCCAGCAACATCCGGGGGTCCCCGGACAGTGAGCAGTTCTTC CASNIRGSPDSEQFF TRBV3-1 few . TRBJ2-1
TGTGCCAGCAGCTTAGGGGGGACTGCCAATCAGCCCCAGCATTTT CASSLGGTANQPQHF TRBV7-2 few . TRBJ1-5
TGCGCCAGCAGCCCCCGTTTCGGAGTCGAGACCCAGTACTTC CASSPRFGVETQYF TRBV5-1 . . TRBJ2-5
TGCAGTGCTAGTCCCAGCTCTGGAAACACCATATATTTT CSASPSSGNTIYF TRBV20-1 . . TRBJ1-3
TGTGCCAGTACCCCCCAAGCGGGAGCCACAGATACGCAGTATTTT CASTPQAGATDTQYF TRBV19 . TRBD2 TRBJ2-3
TGTGCCAGCAGCGTAGCTACAGGGGGGGAAACTGAAGCTTTCTTT CASSVATGGETEAFF TRBV9 . TRBD1 TRBJ1-1
TGCGCCAGCACGCCTAGCGGGATCCAAGAGACCCAGTACTTC CASTPSGIQETQYF TRBV5-1 few TRBD2 TRBJ2-5
TGTGCCAGCAGTTACGACCGGGGGAACACTGAAGCTTTCTTT CASSYDRGNTEAFF TRBV6-5 . . TRBJ1-1
TGTGCCATCAGTGAGCGGGGAAGGGGCTACACCTTC CAISERGRGYTF TRBV10-3 . . TRBJ1-2
TGCGCCAGCAGCCAAGTACTAGTGCAAAAGGGCAACATTCAGTACTTC CASSQVLVQKGNIQYF TRBV4-1 . . TRBJ2-4
TGTGCCTGGACGGGCTACAATGAGCAGTTCTTC CAWTGYNEQFF TRBV30 once . TRBJ2-1
TGTGCCAGCAGCTTAGCAATGACTAGCGGGATTTACAATGAGCAGTTCTTC CASSLAMTSGIYNEQFF TRBV7-2 . TRBD2 TRBJ2-1
TGCAGTGTCAGGGGAAGGCTCGTCAATGAGCAGTTCTTC CSVRGRLVNEQFF TRBV20-1 few . TRBJ2-1
TGTGCCAGCAGCCCCTGGACTAGCGGTTTCTACGAGCAGTACTTC CASSPWTSGFYEQYF TRBV3-1 . TRBD2 TRBJ2-7
TGTGCCAGCAGCTTAGGACGGGAGAGGTTCAATGAGCAGTTCTTC CASSLGRERFNEQFF TRBV7-2 few . TRBJ2-1
TGTGCCACCAGCAGAGATGACCCTGTGGGGGGCAATCAGCCCCAGCATTTT CATSRDDPVGGNQPQHF TRBV15 few . TRBJ1-5
TGCAGTGCTAGAGGTGGACTAGCGGGATGGTCCTACGAGCAGTACTTC CSARGGLAGWSYEQYF TRBV20-1 . TRBD2 TRBJ2-7
TGCAGTGCTAGCCAGCAGGGAAGCTCCTACGAGCAGTACTTC CSASQQGSSYEQYF TRBV20-1 many . TRBJ2-7
TGTGCCAGCAGTTTAGAGATAAGCCCCGGAAAGACCCAGTACTTC CASSLEISPGKTQYF TRBV12-3/TRBV12-4 . . TRBJ2-5
TGTGCCAGCAGTTACTCGACCGCGACTGAAGCTTTCTTT CASSYSTATEAFF TRBV6-2/TRBV6-3 few . TRBJ1-1
TGTGCCAGCTCACCACTCGCTCAGGGGGAGGCTGGCTACACCTTC CASSPLAQGEAGYTF TRBV18 few TRBD1 TRBJ1-2
TGTGCCAGCAGTCCTACTAGCAATGAGCAGTTCTTC CASSPTSNEQFF TRBV27 . . TRBJ2-1
TGTGCCAGCGGGAACAGCCTACAAGAGACCCAGTACTTC CASGNSLQETQYF TRBV2 . . TRBJ2-5
TGCGCCAGCAGCGAGGGAATTAACTATGGCTACACCTTC CASSEGINYGYTF TRBV5-1 once . TRBJ1-2
TGCGCCAGCAGCTGGTCAGAAGAGACCCAGTACTTC CASSWSEETQYF TRBV5-1 many . TRBJ2-5
TGTGCCAGCAGCCTATTTATGGGGGGAAGAGAGACCCAGTACTTC CASSLFMGGRETQYF TRBV7-2 few . TRBJ2-5
TGTGCCAGCAGTTGGACAGGCTACGAGCAGTACTTC CASSWTGYEQYF TRBV6-2/TRBV6-3 . TRBD1 TRBJ2-7
TGTGCCACCTTGTGGGAGTACGAGCAGTACTTC CATLWEYEQYF TRBV27 . . TRBJ2-7
TGTGCCAGCAGCCGGACTAGCGGGTATGAAGAGACCCAGTACTTC CASSRTSGYEETQYF TRBV7-9 . TRBD2 TRBJ2-5
TGTGCCAGCAGCTTGGTAACTAGCGGTTACAATGAGCAGTTCTTC CASSLVTSGYNEQFF TRBV5-6 . TRBD2 TRBJ2-1